Described below is a single TCR beta chain sequence and its context. No cognate antigen has been identified for it. No much larger clonotype is one base removed from it; base qualities were not supplied. The data were taken from a study of T cell repertoires in cytomegalovirus infection (dated by TCRdb to the late 2010s). The study in broad terms: Donor HLA type was relevant to the analysis, because carriage of CMV infection together with the matching HLA type was indicated by public TCR beta signatures.

Overall study outcomes, separate from this receptor: Cumulative frequency of public TCR beta family members discriminated carriers of CMV infection plus the relevant HLA type in this cohort and an independent roughly 340-donor cohort. The ex vivo response was dominated by HLA-C-restricted CMV-specific TCR beta clonotypes, and the single most frequent clonotype in two of eight donors was supplied by these HLA-C-restricted clonotypes.

The run used an Illumina HiSeq 1500. TCRdb's own reprocessing of the public reads used fastp at Q25 and MiXCR and kept productive beta chains. CDR3 protein duplicates are merged, each entry listing the most common genes and DNA. The sample table records some 400,000 distinct CDR3 sequences; approximately 32% of these occur just once. The ten largest clones add up to roughly 13% of the sample. Reading the germline V gene gives CDR1 MNHNS and CDR2 SASEGT. V is pared back by 6 bases and J by 4 bases, with 15 bases lying between the germline termini. The CDR3 covers 14 residues, taking in both the cysteine and the phenylalanine. Left in the record is the CDR3 DNA by itself, 42 bases read in frame from the first base.

The chain joins TRBV6-1 to TRBJ1-1; a tentative D match to TRBD1 spans 5 bases. The sequence was obtained from a human donor in good health (CMV status not recorded). Some clones in this sample may be carry-over from other donors' samples. The sample comprised PBMCs. The DNA sequence is given as TGTGCCAGCAGCCGGGCCTCCGGGGCCACTGAAGCTTTCTTT. The translation is CASSRASGATEAFF.